One and the same sample provided the 21 T cell receptor beta chains below, sequenced in a study of blood T cell repertoires in COVID-19. Generated by immunoSEQ multiplex PCR, the TCRdb table keeps only in-frame clones and is missing some. The top ten hold just over 0.55% of the sample, which has 150,000 to 160,000 clones, roughly 80% seen once. Specimen: peripheral blood. The source is a man in his 60s with acute or convalescent COVID-19.

This clone was seen once. The chain joins TRBV19 to TRBJ2-7; perhaps TRBD1 as D (5 bases). V was pared by 6 bases and J by 3 bases, with 12 bases between. Germline V lookup: CDR1 LNHDA, CDR2 SQIVND (reference sequence). This CDR3 region has 13 residues. DNA for the CDR3: TGTGCCAGTAGCCAGGGTCTTGGCTACGAGCAGTACTTC. The encoded protein is CASSQGLGYEQYF.

In this sample, this clone turned up once. The rearrangement joins TRBV5-8 to TRBJ2-2, with D possibly matching TRBD2 (5 bases). Germline V gene data show CDR1 as SGHTS and CDR2 as YDEGEE. The CDR3 runs 14 residues. V dropped 2 bases and J dropped 1 base, with 6 bases sitting between them. Written as DNA, the CDR3 is TGTGCCAGCAGCTTAGGGAGGAACACCGGGGAGCTGTTTTTT. It encodes CASSLGRNTGELFF.

CDR3 loop: CASSFRGGVRTDTQYF. The CDR3 nucleotides read TGCGCCAGCAGCTTCCGAGGGGGGGTCCGCACAGATACGCAGTATTTT. The chain has TRBV5-1 and TRBJ2-3; maybe TRBD2 (7 bases). This CDR3 has 16 amino acids. In germline, CDR1 is SGHRS, CDR2 YFSETQ. Trimming removed 2 bases from V and 1 base from J, with 14 bases in between.

This clone was found a few times. The chain carries TRBV5-1 and TRBJ2-3, with 7 bases that match TRBD1. Germline CDR1 SGHRS, CDR2 YFSETQ. The CDR3 sequence is 16 residues long. J lost 3 bases, V lost 3 bases, and 10 bases had no gene match. CDR3 bases: TGCGCCAGCAGCTCGGACCGACAGGGTTTGACAGATACGCAGTATTTT. It encodes CASSSDRQGLTDTQYF.

This sequence joins TRBV6-5 and TRBJ1-2; no clear D. Trimming shortened V by 6 bases and J by 6 bases, and 14 bases separated the two germline ends. The CDR3 runs to 13 residues. Germline V gene data show CDR1 as MNHEY and CDR2 as SVGAGI. CDR3 sequence: CASRLDGRDGYTF. The CDR3 region has the DNA TGTGCCAGCAGATTAGATGGGAGGGATGGCTACACCTTC.

The genes are TRBV7-9 and TRBJ2-2; 10 bases line up with TRBD2. J was trimmed by 5 bases and V by 5 bases; bases with no gene match: 11. Germline CDR1 and CDR2: SEHNR and FQNEAQ (reference sequence). This CDR3 contains 17 residues. CDR3 coding DNA: TGTGCCAGCAGCCCAAGGGCTAGCGGGAGTGGTACCGGGGAGCTGTTTTTT. It codes for CASSPRASGSGTGELFF.

The chain links TRBV6-1 to TRBJ2-5; D not certain. The CDR3 loop spans 13 amino acids. Germline V lookup: CDR1 MNHNS, CDR2 SASEGT. Deletions cut 1 base from V and 5 bases from J, with 8 bases between. CDR3 region: CASSEVHGETQYF. CDR3 bases: TGTGCCAGCAGTGAAGTGCACGGTGAGACCCAGTACTTC.

This clone has a single count. The chain links TRBV5-4 to TRBJ2-7, with D unclear. The CDR3 extends over 12 amino acids. CDR1 is SGHNT and CDR2 is YYREEE in the germline V gene (reference sequence). V lost 4 bases and J 3 bases, leaving 8 bases between the germline ends. Written as DNA, the CDR3 is TGTGCCAGCAGCGGAGCTAGCTACGAGCAGTACTTC. Translation: CASSGASYEQYF.

The rearrangement joins TRBV11-3 to TRBJ2-1; 7 positions match TRBD1. CDR1 and CDR2 (germline): SGHNT, YENEEA. Unmatched junction bases numbered 9, after V lost 6 bases and J lost 7 bases. CDR3 length: 14 residues. As DNA, the CDR3 is TGTGCCAGCAGTAGAGGGGGCGCGGAAAATGAGCAGTTCTTC. Translation gives CASSRGGAENEQFF.

This chain links TRBV4-3 with TRBJ1-1; a weak D match, TRBD1 (5 bases). CDR3 length: 18 amino acids. V lost 4 bases, J lost 4 bases, and 25 bases lay in between. Germline V lookup: CDR1 LGHNA, CDR2 YSLEER. The CDR3 region is CASSPKAGSSQGGTEAFF. CDR3 sequence (DNA): TGCGCCAGCAGCCCGAAAGCCGGGTCGAGTCAGGGAGGCACTGAAGCTTTCTTT.

This clone was observed a single time. The CDR3 region has the DNA TGCGCCAGCAGAAACTATATGGCGGGTGGCTACGAGCAGTACTTC. Translation: CASRNYMAGGYEQYF. The chain joins TRBV5-1 to TRBJ2-7, with D perhaps TRBD2 (5 bases). Per the germline V gene, CDR1 is SGHRS and CDR2 is YFSETQ. The CDR3 has 15 amino acids. V dropped 5 bases and J dropped 3 bases, with 18 bases sitting between them.

This clone appeared a few times. The chain recombines TRBV21-1 with TRBJ2-5; the table's D call TRBD2 went unverified against the DNA. TRBV21-1 is a documented pseudogene. This CDR3 is built from 14 residues. In DNA, the CDR3 is TGTGCCAGCAGCAACTCATCTAAAGAAGAGACCCAGTACTTC. Translated, it gives CASSNSSKEETQYF.

The genes are TRBV5-6 and TRBJ2-2; 9 nucleotides match TRBD2. The CDR3 covers 15 residues. Germline CDR1 and CDR2: SGHDT and YYEEEE. V lost 1 base and J lost 4; bases outside the gene matches: 2. CDR3 DNA: TGTGCCAGCAGCTTGCTAGCGGGGCTCACCGGGGAGCTGTTTTTT. It encodes CASSLLAGLTGELFF.

Points on this clone: Other nucleotide sequences from this sample produce the same CDR3. The genes are TRBV7-9 and TRBJ2-7, with 7 bases identical to TRBD1. Trimming cost V 1 base and J 1 base; bases outside gene matches: 1. This CDR3 region has 14 residues. CDR1 and CDR2 from the germline V gene are SEHNR and FQNEAQ (reference sequence). CDR3 region: CASSLGTGSYEQYF. DNA of the CDR3: TGTGCCAGCAGCTTAGGGACAGGTTCCTACGAGCAGTACTTC.

The chain uses TRBV5-6 and TRBJ1-5; D call uncertain. Germline CDR1 is SGHDT and CDR2 is YYEEEE. V gave up 2 bases and J gave up 2 bases, with 11 bases separating them. The CDR3 sequence is 15 residues long. CDR3 loop: CASSLGGFGNQPQHF. The CDR3 region has the DNA TGTGCCAGCAGCTTAGGAGGATTTGGCAATCAGCCCCAGCATTTT.

The V gene is TRBV19, the J gene TRBJ1-5; perhaps TRBD1 as D (6 bases). The ends were cut back, 6 bases at V and 6 bases at J, with 18 bases in the middle. The germline gives CDR1 LNHDA, CDR2 SQIVND (reference sequence). The CDR3 runs to 15 residues. The chain's CDR3 is CASSPQGSASQPQHF. The DNA of the CDR3 is TGTGCCAGTAGCCCTCAGGGGTCGGCCAGTCAGCCCCAGCATTTT. Complete variable domain (other parts from reference TRBV19 and TRBJ1-5): DGGITQSPKYLFRKEGQNVTLSCEQNLNHDAMYWYRQDPGQGLRLIYYSQIVNDFQKGDIAEGYSVSREKKESFPLTVTSAQKNPTAFYLCASSPQGSASQPQHFGDGTRLSIL.

V and J are TRBV9 and TRBJ2-2; 8 positions agree with TRBD2. V gave up 4 bases and J gave up 4 bases; unmatched junction bases: 9. The CDR3 covers 16 residues. CDR1 and CDR2 from the germline V gene are SGDLS and YYNGEE. The CDR3 sequence: CASSPRGSGSTGELFF. DNA of the CDR3: TGTGCCAGCAGCCCCCGGGGGAGCGGGAGCACCGGGGAGCTGTTTTTT.

This clone was recorded a few times. CDR3 in DNA: TGTGCCAGCAGCCCGGCTGGACTAGCGGGAGGGAAAAACGAGCAGTACTTC. Its protein is CASSPAGLAGGKNEQYF. The chain joins TRBV5-5 to TRBJ2-7; TRBD2 matches at 15 bases. J gave up 5 bases and V 4 bases, and 10 bases lay outside the gene matches. The germline V gene has CDR1 SGHKS and CDR2 YYEKEE (reference sequence). CDR3 length: 17 amino acids. The complete variable domain, with remaining parts taken from reference TRBV5-5 and TRBJ2-7, reads DAGVTQSPTHLIKTRGQQVTLRCSPISGHKSVSWYQQVLGQGPQFIFQYYEKEERGRGNFPDRFSARQFPNYSSELNVNALLLGDSALYLCASSPAGLAGGKNEQYFGPGTRLTVT.

The sample holds one count of this clone. The chain uses TRBV11-2 and TRBJ1-1, with 7 nucleotides matching TRBD1. CDR1 SGHAT and CDR2 FQNNGV come from the germline V gene. The CDR3 has 15 residues. The ends lost 5 bases at V and 1 base at J; junction bases unmatched: 7. The CDR3 coding sequence is TGTGCCAGCAGCCCCCGACAGGGTTGGAACACTGAAGCTTTCTTT. Protein product: CASSPRQGWNTEAFF.

The chain recombines TRBV28 with TRBJ2-1; TRBD2 matches 7 bases. Germline V gene lookup returns CDR1 MDHEN and CDR2 SYDVKM. Trimming took 6 bases from V and 4 from J; bases not matched to a gene: 3. This CDR3 spans 13 amino acids. The CDR3 is CASRRTRYNEQFF. CDR3 bases: TGTGCCAGCAGAAGGACTAGGTACAATGAGCAGTTCTTC.

The chain is built from TRBV7-2 and TRBJ1-2, with 9 bases aligning to TRBD1. The CDR3 is 15 amino acids. J lost 1 base, V lost 4 bases, and 4 bases had no gene match. The germline gives CDR1 SGHTA, CDR2 FQGNSA. CDR3 amino acids: CASSSGDRDNYGYTF. The CDR3 DNA follows: TGTGCCAGCAGCTCCGGGGACAGGGATAACTATGGCTACACCTTC.